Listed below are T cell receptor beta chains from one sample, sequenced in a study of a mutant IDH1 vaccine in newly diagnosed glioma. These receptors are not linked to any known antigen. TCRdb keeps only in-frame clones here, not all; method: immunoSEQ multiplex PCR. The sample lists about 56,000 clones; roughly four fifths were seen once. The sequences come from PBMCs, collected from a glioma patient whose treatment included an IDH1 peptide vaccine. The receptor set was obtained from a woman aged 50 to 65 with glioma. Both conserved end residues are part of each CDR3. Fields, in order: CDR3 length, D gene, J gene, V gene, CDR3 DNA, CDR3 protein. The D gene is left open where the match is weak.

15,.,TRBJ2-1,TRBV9,TGTGCCAGCAGCGTAGGCTCTATCCAGGGCAATGAGCAGTTCTTC,CASSVGSIQGNEQFF
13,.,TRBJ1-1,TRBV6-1,TGTGCCACCCGCAGGGGCTTGAACACTGAAGCTTTCTTT,CATRRGLNTEAFF
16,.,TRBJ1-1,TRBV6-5,TGTGCCAGCAGTTTGACAGATCCTGGTGTTTCCACTGAAGCTTTCTTT,CASSLTDPGVSTEAFF
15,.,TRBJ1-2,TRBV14,TGTGCCAGCAGCCTTCAACCCGCAGGGTCGCGTGGCTACACCTTC,CASSLQPAGSRGYTF
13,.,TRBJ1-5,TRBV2,TGTGCCAGCAGTGGGGCCCCGAATCAGCCCCAGCATTTT,CASSGAPNQPQHF
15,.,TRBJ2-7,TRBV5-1,TGCGCCAGCAGCCCCAGACCCGACAATCCCTACGAGCAGTACTTC,CASSPRPDNPYEQYF
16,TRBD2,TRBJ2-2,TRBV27,TGTGCCAGCAGTTGGGAGGGGACGGTGGGCACCGGGGAGCTGTTTTTT,CASSWEGTVGTGELFF
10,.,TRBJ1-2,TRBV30,TGTGCCTGTGAAGTTTATGGCTACACCTTC,CACEVYGYTF
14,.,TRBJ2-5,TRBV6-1,TGTGCCAGCAGTGAGGTGGACGGCCAAGAGACCCAGTACTTC,CASSEVDGQETQYF
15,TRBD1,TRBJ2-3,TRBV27,TGTGCCAGCAGTCCGTGGACAGGTTCAGCAGATACGCAGTATTTT,CASSPWTGSADTQYF